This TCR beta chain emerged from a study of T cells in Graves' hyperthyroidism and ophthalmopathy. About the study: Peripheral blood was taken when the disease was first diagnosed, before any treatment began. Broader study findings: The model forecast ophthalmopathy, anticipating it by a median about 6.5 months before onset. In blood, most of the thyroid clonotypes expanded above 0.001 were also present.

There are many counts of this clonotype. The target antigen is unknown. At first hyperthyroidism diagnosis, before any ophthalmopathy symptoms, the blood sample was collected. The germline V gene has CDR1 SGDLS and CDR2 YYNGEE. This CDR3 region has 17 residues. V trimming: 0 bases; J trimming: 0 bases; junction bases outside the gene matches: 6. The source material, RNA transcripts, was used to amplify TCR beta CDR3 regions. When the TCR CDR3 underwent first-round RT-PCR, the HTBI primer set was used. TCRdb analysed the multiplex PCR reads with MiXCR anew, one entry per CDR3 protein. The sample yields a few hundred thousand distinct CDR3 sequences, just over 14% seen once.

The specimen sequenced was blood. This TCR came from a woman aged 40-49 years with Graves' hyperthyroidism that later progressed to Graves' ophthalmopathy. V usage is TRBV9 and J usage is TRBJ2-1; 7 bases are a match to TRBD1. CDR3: CASSVATGSGSYNEQFF. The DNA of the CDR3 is TGTGCCAGCAGCGTAGCGACAGGGTCGGGCTCCTACAATGAGCAGTTCTTC.